This TCR beta chain is drawn from a study of shared clonotypes between healthy human individuals. This clone was picked up a small number of times. Data came from immunoSEQ multiplex PCR; TCRdb stores just in-frame clones and leaves some out. The data hold more than 1 million clones, with roughly 74% observed a single time. The CDR3 is 13 residues long. Germline CDR1 MDHEN, CDR2 SYDVKM. Trimming shortened V by 7 bases and J by 8 bases, and 17 bases separated the two germline ends. The sequenced sample was memory CD4+ T cells from PBMCs. Subset denoted: CD45RA-negative fraction. The clonotype was recovered from a man in his late teens or twenties in good health. Some clones in this sample may be carry-over from other donors' samples. This chain links TRBV28 with TRBJ1-2; a possible D gene is TRBD1 (5 bases). CDR3 in DNA: TGTGCCAGCACCATACCCGGGACTGGAGGCTACACCTTC. As protein: CASTIPGTGGYTF.